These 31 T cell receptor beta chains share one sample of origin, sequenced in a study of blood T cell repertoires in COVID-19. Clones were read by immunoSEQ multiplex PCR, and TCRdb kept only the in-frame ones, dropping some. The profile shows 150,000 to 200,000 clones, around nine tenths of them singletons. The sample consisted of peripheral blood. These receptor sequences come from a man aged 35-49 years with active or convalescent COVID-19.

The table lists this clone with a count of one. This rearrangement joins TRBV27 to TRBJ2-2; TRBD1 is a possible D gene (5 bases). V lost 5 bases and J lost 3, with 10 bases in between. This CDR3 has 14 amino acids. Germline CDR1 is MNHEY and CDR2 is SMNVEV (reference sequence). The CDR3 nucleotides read TGTGCCAGCAGTAGGCAGGGCGACACCGGGGAGCTGTTTTTT. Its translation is CASSRQGDTGELFF.

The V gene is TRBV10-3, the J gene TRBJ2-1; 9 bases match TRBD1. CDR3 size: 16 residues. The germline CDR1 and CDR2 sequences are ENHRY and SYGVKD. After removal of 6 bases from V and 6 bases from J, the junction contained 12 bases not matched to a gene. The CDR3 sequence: CAISRTGTGTTNEQFF. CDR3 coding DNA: TGTGCCATCAGCAGGACCGGGACAGGGACGACCAATGAGCAGTTCTTC.

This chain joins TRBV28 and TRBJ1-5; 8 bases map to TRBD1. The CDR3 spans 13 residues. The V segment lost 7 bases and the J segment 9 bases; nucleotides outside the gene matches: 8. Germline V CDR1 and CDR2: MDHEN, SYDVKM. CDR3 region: CASIGQGYAPQHF. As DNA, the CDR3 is TGTGCCAGCATTGGACAGGGTTATGCGCCCCAGCATTTT. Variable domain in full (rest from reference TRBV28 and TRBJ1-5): DVKVTQSSRYLVKRTGEKVFLECVQDMDHENMFWYRQDPGLGLRLIYFSYDVKMKEKGDIPEGYSVSREKKERFSLILESASTNQTSMYLCASIGQGYAPQHFGDGTRLSIL.

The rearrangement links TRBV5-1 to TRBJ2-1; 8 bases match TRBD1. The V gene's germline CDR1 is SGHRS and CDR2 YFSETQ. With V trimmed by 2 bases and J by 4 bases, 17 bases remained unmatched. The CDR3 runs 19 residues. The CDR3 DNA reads TGCGCCAGCAGCTTACCACCCGGGTGGGTAGACAGGGGATACAATGAGCAGTTCTTC. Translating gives CASSLPPGWVDRGYNEQFF.

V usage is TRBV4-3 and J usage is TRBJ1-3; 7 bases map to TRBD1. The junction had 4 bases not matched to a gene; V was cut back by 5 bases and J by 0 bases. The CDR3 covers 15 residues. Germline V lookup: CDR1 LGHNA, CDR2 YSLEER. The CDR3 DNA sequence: TGCGCCAGCAGCGACCGGGACAGCTCTGGAAACACCATATATTTT. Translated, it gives CASSDRDSSGNTIYF.

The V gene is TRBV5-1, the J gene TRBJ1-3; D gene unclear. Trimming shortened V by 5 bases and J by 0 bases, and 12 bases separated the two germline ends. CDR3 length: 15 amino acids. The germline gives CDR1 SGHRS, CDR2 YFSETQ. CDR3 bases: TGCGCCAGCAGGTCGGAGCCGAGCTCTGGAAACACCATATATTTT. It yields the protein CASRSEPSSGNTIYF.

This chain's CDR3 is CASSPLFGYTF. As DNA, the CDR3 is TGTGCCAGCAGTCCCTTGTTTGGCTACACCTTC. The chain joins TRBV2 to TRBJ1-2; the D is unclear. CDR1 and CDR2 from the germline V gene are SNHLY and FYNNEI. V lost 5 bases to trimming and J lost 7 bases, with 8 bases between them. This CDR3 is built from 11 residues.

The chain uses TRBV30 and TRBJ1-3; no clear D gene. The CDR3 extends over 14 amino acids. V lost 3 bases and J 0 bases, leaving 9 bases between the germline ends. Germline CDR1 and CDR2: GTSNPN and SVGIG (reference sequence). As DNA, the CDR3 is TGTGCCTGGAGATCCCTAAACTCTGGAAACACCATATATTTT. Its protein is CAWRSLNSGNTIYF. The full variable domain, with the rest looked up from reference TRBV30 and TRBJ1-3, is SQTIHQWPATLVQPVGSPLSLECTVEGTSNPNLYWYRQAAGRGLQLLFYSVGIGQISSEVPQNLSASRPQDRQFILSSKKLLLSDSGFYLCAWRSLNSGNTIYFGEGSWLTVV.

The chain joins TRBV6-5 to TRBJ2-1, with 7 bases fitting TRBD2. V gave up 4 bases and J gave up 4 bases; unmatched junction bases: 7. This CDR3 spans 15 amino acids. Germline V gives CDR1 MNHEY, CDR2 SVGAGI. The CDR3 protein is CASSSRGGSYNEQFF. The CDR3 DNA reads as TGTGCCAGCAGTTCTCGCGGGGGAAGTTACAATGAGCAGTTCTTC.

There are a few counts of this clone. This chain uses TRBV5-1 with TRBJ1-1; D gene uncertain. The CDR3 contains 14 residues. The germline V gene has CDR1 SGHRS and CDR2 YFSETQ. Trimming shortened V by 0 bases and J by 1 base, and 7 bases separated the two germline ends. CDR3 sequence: CASSLATGNTEAFF. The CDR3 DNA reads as TGCGCCAGCAGCTTGGCAACCGGGAACACTGAAGCTTTCTTT.

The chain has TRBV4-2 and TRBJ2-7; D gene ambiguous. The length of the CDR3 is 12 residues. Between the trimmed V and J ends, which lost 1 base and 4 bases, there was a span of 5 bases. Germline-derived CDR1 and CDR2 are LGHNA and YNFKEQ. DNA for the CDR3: TGTGCCAGCAGCCAAGGAGCATACGAGCAGTACTTC. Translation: CASSQGAYEQYF.

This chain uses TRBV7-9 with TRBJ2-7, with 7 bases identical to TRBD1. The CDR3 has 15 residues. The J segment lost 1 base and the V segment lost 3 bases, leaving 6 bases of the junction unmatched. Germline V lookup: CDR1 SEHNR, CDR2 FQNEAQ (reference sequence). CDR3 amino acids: CASSFGQGVSYEQYF. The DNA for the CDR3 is TGTGCCAGCAGCTTCGGGCAGGGGGTTTCCTACGAGCAGTACTTC.

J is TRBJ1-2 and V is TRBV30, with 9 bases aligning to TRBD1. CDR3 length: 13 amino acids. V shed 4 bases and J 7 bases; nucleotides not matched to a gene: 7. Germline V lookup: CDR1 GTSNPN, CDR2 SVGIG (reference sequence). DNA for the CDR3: TGTGCCTGGACCCCGGGACAGGGAGGTGGCTACACCTTC. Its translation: CAWTPGQGGGYTF.

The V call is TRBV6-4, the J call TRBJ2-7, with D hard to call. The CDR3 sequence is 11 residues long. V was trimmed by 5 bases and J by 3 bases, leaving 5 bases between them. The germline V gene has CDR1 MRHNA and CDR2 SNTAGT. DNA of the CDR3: TGTGCCAGCAGTCCTAACTACGAGCAGTACTTC. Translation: CASSPNYEQYF.

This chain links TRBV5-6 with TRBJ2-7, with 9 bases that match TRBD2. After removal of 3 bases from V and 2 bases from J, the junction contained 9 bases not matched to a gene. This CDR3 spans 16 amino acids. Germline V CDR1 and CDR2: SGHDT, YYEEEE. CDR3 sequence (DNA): TGTGCCAGCAGCTCAGCCTTAGCGGGGGTACCCTACGAGCAGTACTTC. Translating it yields CASSSALAGVPYEQYF.

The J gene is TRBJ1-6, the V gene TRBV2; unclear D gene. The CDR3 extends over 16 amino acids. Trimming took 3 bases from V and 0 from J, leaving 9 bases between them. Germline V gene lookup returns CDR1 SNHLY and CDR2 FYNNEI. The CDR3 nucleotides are TGTGCCAGCAGTGAGGAGAGGAGCTCCTATAATTCACCCCTCCACTTT. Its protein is CASSEERSSYNSPLHF. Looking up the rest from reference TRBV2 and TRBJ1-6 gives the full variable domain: EPEVTQTPSHQVTQMGQEVILRCVPISNHLYFYWYRQILGQKVEFLVSFYNNEISEKSEIFDDQFSVERPDGSNFTLKIRSTKLEDSAMYFCASSEERSSYNSPLHFGNGTRLTVT.

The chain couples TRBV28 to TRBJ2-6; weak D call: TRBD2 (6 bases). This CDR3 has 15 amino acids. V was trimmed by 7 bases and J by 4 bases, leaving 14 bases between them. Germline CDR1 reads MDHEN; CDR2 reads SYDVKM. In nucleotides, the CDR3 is TGTGCCAGCAAGGAGGGTCGGTCCGGGGCCAACGTCCTGACTTTC. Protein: CASKEGRSGANVLTF.

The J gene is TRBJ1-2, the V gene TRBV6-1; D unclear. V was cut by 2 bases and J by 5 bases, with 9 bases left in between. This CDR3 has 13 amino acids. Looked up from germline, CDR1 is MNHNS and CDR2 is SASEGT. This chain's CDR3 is CASSERGKYGYTF. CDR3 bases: TGTGCCAGCAGTGAACGAGGAAAATATGGCTACACCTTC.

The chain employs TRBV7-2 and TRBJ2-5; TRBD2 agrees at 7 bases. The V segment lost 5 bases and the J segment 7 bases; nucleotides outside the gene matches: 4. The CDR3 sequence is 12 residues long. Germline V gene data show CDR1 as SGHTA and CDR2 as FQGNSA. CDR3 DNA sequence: TGTGCCAGCAGCCGGGACTATGGGACCCAGTACTTC. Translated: CASSRDYGTQYF.

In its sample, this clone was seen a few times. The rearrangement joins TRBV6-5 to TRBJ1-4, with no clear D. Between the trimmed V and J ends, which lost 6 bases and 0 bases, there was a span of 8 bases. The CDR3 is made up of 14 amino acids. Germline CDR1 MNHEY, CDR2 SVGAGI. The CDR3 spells CASSTEATNEKLFF. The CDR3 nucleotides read TGTGCCAGCAGCACCGAGGCAACTAATGAAAAACTGTTTTTT.

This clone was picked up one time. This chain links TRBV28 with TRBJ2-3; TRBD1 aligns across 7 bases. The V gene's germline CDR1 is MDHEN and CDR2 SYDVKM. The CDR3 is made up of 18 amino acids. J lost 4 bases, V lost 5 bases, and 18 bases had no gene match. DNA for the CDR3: TGTGCCAGCAGTACACCCCGACAGGGTTTCTATATCGCAGATACGCAGTATTTT. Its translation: CASSTPRQGFYIADTQYF.

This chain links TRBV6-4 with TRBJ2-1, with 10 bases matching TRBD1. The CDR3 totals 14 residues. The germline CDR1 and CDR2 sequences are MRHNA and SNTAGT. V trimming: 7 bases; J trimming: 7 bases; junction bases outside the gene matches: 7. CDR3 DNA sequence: TGTGCCAGCAAGCGGGACAGGGGAGGTAATGAGCAGTTCTTC. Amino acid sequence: CASKRDRGGNEQFF.

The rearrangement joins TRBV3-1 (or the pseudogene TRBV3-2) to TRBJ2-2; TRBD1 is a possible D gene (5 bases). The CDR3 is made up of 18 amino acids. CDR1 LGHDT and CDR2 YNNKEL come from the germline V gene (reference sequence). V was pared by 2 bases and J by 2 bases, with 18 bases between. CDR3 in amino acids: CASSQRYTGRVNTGELFF. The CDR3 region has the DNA TGTGCCAGCAGCCAAAGGTATACAGGCAGGGTTAACACCGGGGAGCTGTTTTTT.

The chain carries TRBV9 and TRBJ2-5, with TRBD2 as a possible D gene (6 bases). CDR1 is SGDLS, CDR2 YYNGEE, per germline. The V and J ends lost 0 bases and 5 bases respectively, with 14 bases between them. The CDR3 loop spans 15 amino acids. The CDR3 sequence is CASSVGPGEGETQYF. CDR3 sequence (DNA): TGTGCCAGCAGCGTAGGACCGGGGGAAGGGGAGACCCAGTACTTC.

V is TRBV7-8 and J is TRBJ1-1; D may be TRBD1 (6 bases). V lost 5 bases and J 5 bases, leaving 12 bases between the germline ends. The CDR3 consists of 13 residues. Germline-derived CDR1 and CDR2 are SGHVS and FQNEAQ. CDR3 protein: CASSRTVRTEAFF. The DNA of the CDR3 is TGTGCCAGCAGCAGGACAGTGAGGACTGAAGCTTTCTTT.

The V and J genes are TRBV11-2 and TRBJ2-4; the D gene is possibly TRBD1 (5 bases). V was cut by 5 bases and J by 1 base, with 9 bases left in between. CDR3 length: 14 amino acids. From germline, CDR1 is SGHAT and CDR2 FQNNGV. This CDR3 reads CASSQGLAKNIQYF. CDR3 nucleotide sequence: TGTGCCAGCAGCCAGGGTTTGGCCAAAAACATTCAGTACTTC.

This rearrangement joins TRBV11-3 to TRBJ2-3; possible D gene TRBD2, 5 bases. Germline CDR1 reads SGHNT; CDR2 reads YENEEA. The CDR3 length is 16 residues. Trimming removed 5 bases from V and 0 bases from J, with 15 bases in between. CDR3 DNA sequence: TGTGCCAGCAGCAACGAATTTAGCGTAAGCACAGATACGCAGTATTTT. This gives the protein CASSNEFSVSTDTQYF.

The DNA for the CDR3 is TGTGCCAGCAGTCAATTCTCCACCGGAGCGCTTGAAGCTTTCTTT. This sequence encodes CASSQFSTGALEAFF. J is TRBJ1-1 and V is TRBV27; no clear D gene. CDR1 MNHEY and CDR2 SMNVEV come from the germline V gene (reference sequence). The CDR3 covers 15 residues. V lost 5 bases and J 7 bases, leaving 20 bases between the germline ends.

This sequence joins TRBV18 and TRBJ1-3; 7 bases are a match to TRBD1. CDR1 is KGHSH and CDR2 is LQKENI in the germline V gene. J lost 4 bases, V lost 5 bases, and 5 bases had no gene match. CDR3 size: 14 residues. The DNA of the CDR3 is TGTGCCAGCTCAACAACAGGGGAGGGAAACACCATATATTTT. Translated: CASSTTGEGNTIYF.

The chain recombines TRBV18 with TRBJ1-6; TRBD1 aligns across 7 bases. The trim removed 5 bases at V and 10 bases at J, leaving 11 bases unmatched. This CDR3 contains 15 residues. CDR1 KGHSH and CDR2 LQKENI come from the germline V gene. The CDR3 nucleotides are TGTGCCAGCTCAGAGCTGACAGGGCAGGGATCACCCCTCCACTTT. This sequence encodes CASSELTGQGSPLHF.

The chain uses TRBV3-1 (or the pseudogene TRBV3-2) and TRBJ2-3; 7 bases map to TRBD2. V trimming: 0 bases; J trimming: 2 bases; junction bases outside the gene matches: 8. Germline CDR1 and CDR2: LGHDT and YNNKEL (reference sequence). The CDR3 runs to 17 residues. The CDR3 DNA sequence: TGTGCCAGCAGCCAAGATGTTGGCGGGGGAGTCACAGATACGCAGTATTTT. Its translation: CASSQDVGGGVTDTQYF.